This T cell receptor beta chain was identified during a study of shared clonotypes between healthy human individuals. Study-level points and caveats: Sequencing depth was predicted to influence how clonotypes are shared among donors.

In the case of this clone: Its antigen is still unknown.

This CDR3 is 14 amino acids long. Germline V gene sequence: CDR1 SQVTM, CDR2 ANQGSEA. The V segment lost 3 bases and the J segment 8 bases; nucleotides outside the gene matches: 2. Every subset had its genomic DNA shared out evenly among several immunoSEQ plates. The table came from immunoSEQ multiplex PCR; TCRdb's copy has only in-frame clones and leaves some out. The table lists about 470,000 clones, roughly 77% of them singletons. Within Nashville, Tennessee resided all donors, each a Caucasian adult. J is TRBJ2-1 and V is TRBV29-1; 15 bases fit TRBD2. The sequencing sample was made of PBMCs. This sequence originates from a woman between 40 and 55 years old in good health. Some clones in this sample may be carry-over from other donors' samples. In DNA form, the CDR3 reads TGCAGCGTTGACGGGACTAGCGGGAGGTATGAGCAGTTCTTC. It is translated as CSVDGTSGRYEQFF.